This entry lists 19 T cell receptor beta chains sequenced from one sample in a study of T-cell memory formation after mild COVID-19. TCRdb reprocessed the 5' RACE reads via MiXCR and lists one record per CDR3 protein. This table holds 500,000 to 650,000 distinct CDR3 sequences, about 20% found once. What was sequenced was PBMCs or a T cell subset sorted from them (not recorded which). All receptors come from an adult woman who had mild COVID-19 (a few samples of this study predate the infection). Cell type and time point are not known.

This clonotype was found a few times. The chain recombines TRBV20-1 with TRBJ2-7; a possible D gene is TRBD1 (6 bases). The V gene lost 6 bases and the J gene lost 0 bases, with 15 bases spanning the gap. This CDR3 has 14 residues. CDR1 DFQATT and CDR2 SNEGSKA come from the germline V gene (reference sequence). CDR3 DNA: TGCAGTGCGGTCGGGACAAGTAGCTCCTACGAGCAGTACTTC. This encodes CSAVGTSSSYEQYF.

This chain joins TRBV6-5 and TRBJ2-1, with 8 bases identical to TRBD2. V lost 2 bases, J lost 8 bases, and 8 bases stayed unmatched. The CDR3 runs to 15 residues. The germline gives CDR1 MNHEY, CDR2 SVGAGI. The CDR3 DNA sequence: TGTGCCAGCAGTTACGGGACTAGTGCAGGGGATGAGCAGTTCTTC. Amino acid sequence: CASSYGTSAGDEQFF.

This clonotype has only a few counts. V usage is TRBV5-6 and J usage is TRBJ2-5; D call uncertain. Germline V gives CDR1 SGHDT, CDR2 YYEEEE. This CDR3 has 13 residues. With 5 bases removed from V and 1 base from J, the gap between germline ends came to 9 bases. CDR3 bases: TGTGCCAGCAGAGGTTGGACCCAAGAGACCCAGTACTTC. It translates to CASRGWTQETQYF.

This chain connects TRBV27 to TRBJ2-1; D gene uncertain. The CDR3 covers 15 residues. Germline assignment: CDR1 MNHEY and CDR2 SMNVEV (reference sequence). The germline V and J ends were trimmed by 5 bases and 5 bases, with 16 bases remaining between them. CDR3 DNA: TGTGCCAGCAGTCCCTTGGACGTAATCGACAATGAGCAGTTCTTC. Translated: CASSPLDVIDNEQFF.

This clonotype was observed a few times. The V gene is TRBV20-1, the J gene TRBJ2-7, with 8 positions matching TRBD2. CDR3 length: 15 amino acids. V lost 1 base and J lost 6; bases outside the gene matches: 11. The germline V gene encodes CDR1 DFQATT and CDR2 SNEGSKA (reference sequence). This CDR3 reads CSARGTGSGLGEQYF. The CDR3 DNA is TGCAGTGCTAGAGGCACGGGGTCGGGACTAGGCGAGCAGTACTTC.

This clonotype was picked up many times. The gene calls are TRBV2 and TRBJ2-7; 7 bases are a match to TRBD1. In germline, CDR1 is SNHLY, CDR2 FYNNEI. After removal of 7 bases from V and 6 bases from J, the junction contained 9 bases not matched to a gene. The CDR3 contains 13 residues. The CDR3 sequence: CASTFLRDSEQYF. The CDR3 DNA is TGTGCCAGCACCTTCTTGAGGGACAGCGAGCAGTACTTC.

The chain has TRBV2 and TRBJ2-3; unclear D gene. The V and J ends lost 4 bases and 3 bases respectively, with 11 bases between them. This CDR3 contains 14 residues. Germline lookup yields CDR1 SNHLY and CDR2 FYNNEI. CDR3 coding DNA: TGTGCCAGCAGTGTGGGCCCCAGAACAGATACGCAGTATTTT. Encoded protein: CASSVGPRTDTQYF.

The chain links TRBV19 to TRBJ1-5, with no clear D. The CDR3 covers 13 residues. V was clipped by 5 bases and J by 6 bases, with 11 bases between them. Germline V gene lookup returns CDR1 LNHDA and CDR2 SQIVND (reference sequence). In DNA form, the CDR3 reads TGTGCCAGTAGTTTGGTTGCGTTTCAGCCCCAGCATTTT. Encoded protein: CASSLVAFQPQHF.

Only one count was recorded for this clonotype. The chain links TRBV5-6 to TRBJ2-5; TRBD2 matches 8 bases. Germline trimming cut 1 base from V and 5 bases from J; bases unmatched to any gene: 7. The CDR3 is 15 amino acids. Germline-derived CDR1 and CDR2 are SGHDT and YYEEEE. The CDR3 protein is CASSLSAGGIETQYF. The CDR3 DNA is TGTGCCAGCAGCTTGAGTGCGGGAGGTATCGAGACCCAGTACTTC.

The chain combines TRBV12-3 or TRBV12-4 with TRBJ1-5, with D possibly TRBD1 on 5 matching bases. CDR3 length: 15 amino acids. The V and J ends lost 2 bases and 6 bases respectively, with 14 bases between them. Here the CDR3 DNA reads TGTGCCAGCAGTTTATTCCAGGGCGGGGGTCAGCCCCAGCATTTT. This sequence encodes CASSLFQGGGQPQHF.

This clonotype appeared a few times. The chain couples TRBV5-1 to TRBJ1-6; D gene uncertain. This CDR3 is 15 amino acids long. Germline-derived CDR1 and CDR2 are SGHRS and YFSETQ. V lost 6 bases, J lost 7 bases, and 17 bases lay in between. CDR3 in DNA: TGCGCCAGCACCCTGGATTCAATGGGGAATTCACCCCTCCACTTT. Protein: CASTLDSMGNSPLHF.

The chain has TRBV14 and TRBJ2-3; maybe TRBD2 (5 bases). This CDR3 region has 13 residues. The V gene's germline CDR1 is SGHDN and CDR2 FVKESK. Trimming left V 3 bases short and J 5 bases short, with 9 bases between. The CDR3 protein is CASSQIRGDTQYF. The DNA for the CDR3 is TGTGCCAGCAGCCAGATTCGGGGAGATACGCAGTATTTT.

This clonotype was found many times. The chain has TRBV7-9 and TRBJ1-1; the match to TRBD1 covers 8 bases. CDR3 length: 14 residues. Per the germline V gene, CDR1 is SEHNR and CDR2 is FQNEAQ (reference sequence). The trim removed 3 bases at V and 11 bases at J, leaving 11 bases unmatched. CDR3: CASSFAADRVAAFF. The CDR3 region has the DNA TGTGCCAGCAGCTTCGCCGCGGACAGGGTTGCGGCTTTCTTT.

The rearrangement links TRBV5-1 to TRBJ2-3; D is unresolved. V lost 0 bases, J lost 1 base, and 9 bases lay in between. Per germline, CDR1 SGHRS and CDR2 YFSETQ. This CDR3 spans 15 amino acids. CDR3: CASSLAEWGTDTQYF. CDR3 DNA sequence: TGCGCCAGCAGCTTGGCCGAATGGGGCACAGATACGCAGTATTTT.

The chain couples TRBV12-3 or TRBV12-4 to TRBJ1-2, with 8 bases aligning to TRBD1. There are 15 residues in the CDR3. V shed 7 bases, J shed 2 bases, and the junction held 9 bases outside the gene matches. Here the CDR3 reads CASTIQGASNYGYTF. In DNA, the CDR3 is TGTGCCAGCACCATTCAGGGGGCCAGCAACTATGGCTACACCTTC.

This clonotype appeared a few times. The chain combines TRBV6-5 with TRBJ1-2; D is uncertain. Trimming left V 2 bases short and J 1 base short, with 14 bases between. The CDR3 runs to 16 residues. Germline V CDR1 and CDR2: MNHEY, SVGAGI. CDR3 in DNA: TGTGCCAGCAGTTACAAGGGATACAACTTTAACTATGGCTACACCTTC. Its translation is CASSYKGYNFNYGYTF.

This rearrangement joins TRBV5-1 to TRBJ2-5, with a tentative D call TRBD1 (6 bases). Germline CDR1 reads SGHRS; CDR2 reads YFSETQ. The CDR3 has 14 amino acids. V was pared by 5 bases and J by 1 base, with 12 bases between. CDR3 nucleotide sequence: TGCGCCAGCAGAACCGACAGGCTCCAAGAGACCCAGTACTTC. Its protein is CASRTDRLQETQYF.

This chain connects TRBV7-2 to TRBJ1-2; D not certain. The CDR3 is 15 amino acids. Trimming cost V 6 bases and J 5 bases, with 19 bases left between them. Germline V lookup: CDR1 SGHTA, CDR2 FQGNSA. In DNA form, the CDR3 reads TGTGCCAGCAGGGGTAACGCGGGAGCATGGTATGGCTACACCTTC. Protein sequence: CASRGNAGAWYGYTF.

This chain links TRBV9 with TRBJ2-7; TRBD1 matches at 7 bases. CDR3 length equals 14 residues. CDR1 SGDLS and CDR2 YYNGEE come from the germline V gene. V trimming: 4 bases; J trimming: 2 bases; junction bases outside the gene matches: 6. CDR3 bases: TGTGCCAGCAGCCCCTGGGACAGTCCCTACGAGCAGTACTTC. Encoded protein: CASSPWDSPYEQYF. Full variable domain (outside the CDR3, taken from reference TRBV9 and TRBJ2-7): DSGVTQTPKHLITATGQRVTLRCSPRSGDLSVYWYQQSLDQGLQFLIQYYNGEERAKGNILERFSAQQFPDLHSELNLSSLELGDSALYFCASSPWDSPYEQYFGPGTRLTVT.